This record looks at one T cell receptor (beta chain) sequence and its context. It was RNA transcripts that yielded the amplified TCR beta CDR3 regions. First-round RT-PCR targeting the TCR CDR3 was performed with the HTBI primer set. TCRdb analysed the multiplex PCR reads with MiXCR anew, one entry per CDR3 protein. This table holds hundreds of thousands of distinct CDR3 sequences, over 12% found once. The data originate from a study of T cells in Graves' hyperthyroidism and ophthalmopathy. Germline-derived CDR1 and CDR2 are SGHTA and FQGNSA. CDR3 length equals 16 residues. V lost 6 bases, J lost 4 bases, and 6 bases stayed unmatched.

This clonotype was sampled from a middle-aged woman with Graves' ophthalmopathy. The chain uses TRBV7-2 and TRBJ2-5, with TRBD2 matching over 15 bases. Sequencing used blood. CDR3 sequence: CASRQRTSGGAETQYF. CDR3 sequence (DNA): TGTGCCAGCAGACAACGGACTAGCGGGGGGGCAGAGACCCAGTACTTC.